Below, one T cell receptor beta chain is given with its context. The data derive from a study of OX40 agonist ivuxolimab in advanced cancers. The protocol was immunoSEQ multiplex PCR, while the TCRdb copy is restricted to in-frame clones and leaves out a portion. The sample carries approximately 72,000 clones, about 86% recorded once. Per the germline V gene, CDR1 is SEHNR and CDR2 is FQNEAQ (reference sequence). The CDR3 runs to 15 residues. V was trimmed by 3 bases and J by 7 bases, leaving 15 bases between them. A history of autoimmune disease or systemic immunosuppression excluded patients. The chain carries TRBV7-9 and TRBJ2-2; D unclear. The material sequenced was CD4+ or CD8+ T cells sorted from blood, taken in a trial of the OX40 agonist ivuxolimab. This sequence was found in an adult with an advanced solid tumor such as melanoma, head and neck, liver or kidney cancer. CDR3 loop: CASSLSRPFGGELFF. The CDR3 nucleotides read TGTGCCAGCAGCTTGAGCAGGCCGTTCGGCGGGGAGCTGTTTTTT.